One and the same sample provided the 11 T cell receptor beta chains below, sequenced in a study of shared T cell receptors in the human thymus (dated by TCRdb to the early 2020s). Libraries were prepared through the immunoSEQ multiplex PCR assay. What TCRdb holds here is the immuneACCESS table cut down to in-frame rearrangements. Part of the clones is not present; checked against another copy, under half of the missing clones reflect an unresolved V gene, and the others are unexplained. For this sample the table gives about 500,000 clones, of which approximately 80% were detected only once. More than 0.01% of the sample is held by the ten biggest clonotypes. These same data were also listed under a study on human thymus T cells.

Sequenced: thymocytes. These receptors all come from a boy younger than two with a congenital heart defect. Donor details come from another sample of the same person, matched by shared clones.

The CDR3 is CASSPDRVYEQYF. CDR3 bases: TGCGCCAGCAGCCCGGACAGGGTTTACGAGCAGTACTTC. The chain uses TRBV5-1 and TRBJ2-5, with 8 bases identical to TRBD1. The DNA end lines up better with TRBJ2-7; the J call may be wrong. Germline-derived CDR1 and CDR2 are SGHRS and YFSETQ. CDR3 size: 13 residues.

This clone was recorded once. The rearrangement joins TRBV4-2 to TRBJ2-2; D is possibly TRBD1 (5 bases). V was shortened by 4 bases and J by 6 bases, with 12 bases between the two germline ends. CDR1 is LGHNA and CDR2 is YNFKEQ in the germline V gene. There are 14 residues in the CDR3. Written as DNA, the CDR3 is TGTGCCAGCAGCCGCGGAAGGGGCGCCGGGGAGCTGTTTTTT. Its translation: CASSRGRGAGELFF.

The chain couples TRBV28 to TRBJ2-7, with TRBD2 matching over 8 bases. Germline lookup yields CDR1 MDHEN and CDR2 SYDVKM. V gave up 5 bases and J gave up 6 bases; unmatched junction bases: 6. The CDR3 has 13 amino acids. The CDR3 DNA follows: TGTGCCAGCAGTAGACCAACTAGCGGCGAGCAGTACTTC. Encoded protein: CASSRPTSGEQYF.

This rearrangement joins TRBV11-3 to TRBJ1-1; 7 nucleotides align to TRBD1. The V segment lost 3 bases and the J segment 1 base; nucleotides outside the gene matches: 8. CDR3 size: 16 residues. Per the germline V gene, CDR1 is SGHNT and CDR2 is YENEEA. As DNA, the CDR3 is TGTGCCAGCAGCTTGCGCAGGGGGAAGAGGAACACTGAAGCTTTCTTT. It yields the protein CASSLRRGKRNTEAFF.

The gene calls are TRBV19 and TRBJ1-3; D is ambiguous. With 3 bases removed from V and 0 bases from J, the gap between germline ends came to 18 bases. The CDR3 is made up of 18 amino acids. Germline V gene data show CDR1 as LNHDA and CDR2 as SQIVND (reference sequence). In DNA, the CDR3 is TGTGCCAGTAGTATCCAACGACAAGATGCTGCCTCTGGAAACACCATATATTTT. It yields the protein CASSIQRQDAASGNTIYF. Looking up the rest from reference TRBV19 and TRBJ1-3 gives the full variable domain: DGGITQSPKYLFRKEGQNVTLSCEQNLNHDAMYWYRQDPGQGLRLIYYSQIVNDFQKGDIAEGYSVSREKKESFPLTVTSAQKNPTAFYLCASSIQRQDAASGNTIYFGEGSWLTVV.

The chain is built from TRBV6-5 and TRBJ2-7; weak D call: TRBD1 (5 bases). This CDR3 has 12 residues. Germline values: CDR1 MNHEY, CDR2 SVGAGI. V gave up 7 bases and J gave up 5 bases, with 12 bases separating them. The CDR3: CASKGMTHEQYF. CDR3 sequence (DNA): TGTGCCAGCAAGGGGATGACGCACGAGCAGTACTTC.

This clone has a single count. The rearrangement links TRBV5-1 to TRBJ1-1; 10 bases are a match to TRBD1. V lost 3 bases to trimming and J lost 1 base; unmatched junction nucleotides: 0. The CDR3 covers 14 residues. Germline values: CDR1 SGHRS, CDR2 YFSETQ. The CDR3 sequence: CASSWTGGNTEAFF. The DNA for the CDR3 is TGCGCCAGCAGCTGGACAGGGGGGAACACTGAAGCTTTCTTT.

The gene calls are TRBV28 and TRBJ2-1; the match to TRBD2 covers 10 bases. Losses at the gene ends were 4 bases for V and 2 bases for J; bases not matched to a gene: 11. This CDR3 has 18 amino acids. From germline, CDR1 is MDHEN and CDR2 SYDVKM. For the CDR3, the DNA is TGTGCCAGCAGTTCAAAAGCGGGAGGGTATGGAACCTACAATGAGCAGTTCTTC. Translated: CASSSKAGGYGTYNEQFF. Supplemented by reference TRBV28 and TRBJ2-1, the full variable domain reads DVKVTQSSRYLVKRTGEKVFLECVQDMDHENMFWYRQDPGLGLRLIYFSYDVKMKEKGDIPEGYSVSREKKERFSLILESASTNQTSMYLCASSSKAGGYGTYNEQFFGPGTRLTVL.

The CDR3 DNA follows: TGTGCCAGCAGTTACGGTGGGAGTAAATCCTACGAGCAGTACTTC. This gives the protein CASSYGGSKSYEQYF. The V gene is TRBV6-5, the J gene TRBJ2-7, with a tentative D call TRBD2 (5 bases). V was trimmed by 2 bases and J by 1 base, leaving 12 bases between them. Germline assignment: CDR1 MNHEY and CDR2 SVGAGI. The length of the CDR3 is 15 residues.

This clone was counted between two and nine times. The genes are TRBV4-1 and TRBJ2-7; 8 bases match TRBD2. V dropped 3 bases and J dropped 6; count of bases not matched to a gene: 7. Germline lookup yields CDR1 MGHRA and CDR2 YSYEKL. This CDR3 has 14 amino acids. The CDR3 loop reads CASSHSGSAREQYF. The CDR3, as DNA: TGCGCCAGCAGCCACAGCGGGAGCGCGCGCGAGCAGTACTTC.

A note on this clone: An end of the junction does not agree with germline; a read error may underlie this. This sequence joins TRBV11-1 and TRBJ1-1, with no clear D. The germline V gene has CDR1 SGHAT and CDR2 FQDESV (reference sequence). The CDR3 has 11 amino acids. The CDR3 region has the DNA TGTGCCAGCAGCCAATGCGGGTCTCGGTCATTT. This gives the protein CASSQCGSRSF.